This TCR beta chain was observed in a study of shared clonotypes between healthy human individuals. CD45RO negativity and positive selection for CCR7 defined naive CD8 cells, a population that excluded terminally differentiated effector memory CD45RA+ cells. Assay: immunoSEQ multiplex PCR; the TCRdb copy retains only in-frame clones and omits some. This repertoire shows roughly 1,800,000 clones, over 85% found once; its top ten account for 0.95% to 1.5%. Study results and caveats: For naive CD4 cells, approximately 4.7% of clonotypes were shared across a handful of donors.

As concerns this clone: The antigen is undetermined.

The length of the CDR3 is 15 residues. V gave up 4 bases and J gave up 6 bases, with 16 bases separating them. Germline CDR1 MNHNS, CDR2 SASEGT. Sequencing used naive CD8+ T cells sorted from blood. The rearrangement joins TRBV6-1 to TRBJ1-5; possible D gene TRBD1, 6 bases. The clonotype originates from a man between 18 and 35 years old in good health. The CDR3 DNA follows: TGTGCCAGCAGTGTGGACAGTTTCGTAGGTCAGCCCCAGCATTTT. It specifies CASSVDSFVGQPQHF.